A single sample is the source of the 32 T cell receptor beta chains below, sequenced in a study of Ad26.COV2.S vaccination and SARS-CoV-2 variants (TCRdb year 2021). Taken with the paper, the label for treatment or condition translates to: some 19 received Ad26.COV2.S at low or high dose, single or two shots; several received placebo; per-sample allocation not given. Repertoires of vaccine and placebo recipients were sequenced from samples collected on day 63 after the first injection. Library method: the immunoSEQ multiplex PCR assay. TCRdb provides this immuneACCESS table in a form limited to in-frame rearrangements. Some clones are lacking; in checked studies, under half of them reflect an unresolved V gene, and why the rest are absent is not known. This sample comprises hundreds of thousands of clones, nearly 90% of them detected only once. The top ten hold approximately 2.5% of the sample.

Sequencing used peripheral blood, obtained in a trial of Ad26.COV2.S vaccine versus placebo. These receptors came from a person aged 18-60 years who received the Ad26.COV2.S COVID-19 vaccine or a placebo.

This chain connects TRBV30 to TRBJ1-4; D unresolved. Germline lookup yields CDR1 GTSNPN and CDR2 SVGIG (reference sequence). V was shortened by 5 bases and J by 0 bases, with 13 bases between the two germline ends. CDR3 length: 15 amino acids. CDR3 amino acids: CAWGVGGSTNEKLFF. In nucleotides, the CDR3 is TGTGCCTGGGGGGTCGGAGGGTCAACTAATGAAAAACTGTTTTTT.

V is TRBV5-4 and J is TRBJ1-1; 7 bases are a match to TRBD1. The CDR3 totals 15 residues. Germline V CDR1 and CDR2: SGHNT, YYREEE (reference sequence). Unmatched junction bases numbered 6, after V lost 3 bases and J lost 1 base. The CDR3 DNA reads TGTGCCAGCAGCTCAAATGGACAGGCGAACACTGAAGCTTTCTTT. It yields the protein CASSSNGQANTEAFF.

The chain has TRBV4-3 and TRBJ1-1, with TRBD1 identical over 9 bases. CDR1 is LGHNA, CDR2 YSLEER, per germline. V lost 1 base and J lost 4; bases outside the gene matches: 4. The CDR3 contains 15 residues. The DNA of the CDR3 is TGCGCCAGCAGCCAAGCCGGGACAGGGCCCACTGAAGCTTTCTTT. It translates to CASSQAGTGPTEAFF.

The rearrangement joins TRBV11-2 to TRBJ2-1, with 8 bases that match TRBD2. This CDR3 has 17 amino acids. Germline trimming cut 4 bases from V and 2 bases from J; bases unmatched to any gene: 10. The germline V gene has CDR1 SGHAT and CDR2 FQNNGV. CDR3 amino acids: CASSSIVGGVPYNEQFF. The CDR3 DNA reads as TGTGCCAGCAGCTCGATTGTCGGGGGGGTCCCCTACAATGAGCAGTTCTTC. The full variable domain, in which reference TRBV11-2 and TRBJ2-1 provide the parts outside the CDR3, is EAGVAQSPRYKIIEKRQSVAFWCNPISGHATLYWYQQILGQGPKLLIQFQNNGVVDDSQLPKDRFSAERLKGVDSTLKIQPAKLEDSAVYLCASSSIVGGVPYNEQFFGPGTRLTVL.

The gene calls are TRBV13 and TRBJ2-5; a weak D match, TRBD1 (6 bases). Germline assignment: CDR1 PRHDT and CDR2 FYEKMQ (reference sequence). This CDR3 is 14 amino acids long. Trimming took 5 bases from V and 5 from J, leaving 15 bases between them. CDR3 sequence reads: CASSEQGPRETQYF. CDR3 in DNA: TGTGCCAGCAGCGAACAGGGCCCAAGGGAGACCCAGTACTTC.

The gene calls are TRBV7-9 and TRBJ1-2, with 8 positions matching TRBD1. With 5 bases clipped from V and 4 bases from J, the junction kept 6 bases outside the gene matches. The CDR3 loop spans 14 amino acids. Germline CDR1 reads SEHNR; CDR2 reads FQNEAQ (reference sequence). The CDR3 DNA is TGTGCCAGCAGCCAGGACAGGGAAGGCTATGGCTACACCTTC. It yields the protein CASSQDREGYGYTF.

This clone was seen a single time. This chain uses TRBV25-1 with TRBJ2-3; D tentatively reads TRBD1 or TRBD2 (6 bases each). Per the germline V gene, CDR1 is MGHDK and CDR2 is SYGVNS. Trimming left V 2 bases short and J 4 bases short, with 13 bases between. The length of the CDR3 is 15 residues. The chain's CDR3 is CASSETEGGADTQYF. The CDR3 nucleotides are TGTGCCAGCAGTGAAACGGAGGGGGGCGCAGATACGCAGTATTTT.

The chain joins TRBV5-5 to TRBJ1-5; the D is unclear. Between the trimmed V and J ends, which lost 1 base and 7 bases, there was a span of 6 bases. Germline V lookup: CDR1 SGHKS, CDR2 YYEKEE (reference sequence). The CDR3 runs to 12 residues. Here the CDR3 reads CASSLWLQPQHF. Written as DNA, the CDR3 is TGTGCCAGCAGCTTGTGGTTACAGCCCCAGCATTTT.

In DNA, the CDR3 is TGTGCCAGCAGTCCTCTAGCGGGGGGTCAGGATGAGCAGTTCTTC. Protein product: CASSPLAGGQDEQFF. This chain uses TRBV6-5 with TRBJ2-1, with 11 bases identical to TRBD2. Per the germline V gene, CDR1 is MNHEY and CDR2 is SVGAGI. With 5 bases clipped from V and 8 bases from J, the junction kept 8 bases outside the gene matches. This CDR3 region has 15 residues.

The CDR3 loop is CASSPHPGSEAFF. Written as DNA, the CDR3 is TGTGCCAGCAGCCCTCACCCCGGCAGTGAAGCTTTCTTT. V is TRBV5-6 and J is TRBJ1-1; D remains ambiguous. V was cut by 4 bases and J by 7 bases, with 14 bases left in between. This CDR3 has 13 residues. Germline assignment: CDR1 SGHDT and CDR2 YYEEEE.

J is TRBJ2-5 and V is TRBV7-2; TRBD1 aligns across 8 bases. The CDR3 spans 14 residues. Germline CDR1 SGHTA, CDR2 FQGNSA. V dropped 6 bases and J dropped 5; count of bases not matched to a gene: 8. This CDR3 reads CASSSTGGRETQYF. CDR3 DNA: TGTGCCAGCAGTTCCACAGGGGGAAGGGAGACCCAGTACTTC.

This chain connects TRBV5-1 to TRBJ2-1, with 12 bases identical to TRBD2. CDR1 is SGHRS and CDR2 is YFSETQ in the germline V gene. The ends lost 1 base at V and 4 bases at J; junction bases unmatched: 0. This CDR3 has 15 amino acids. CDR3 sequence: CASSLLAGGYNEQFF. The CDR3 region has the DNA TGCGCCAGCAGCTTGCTAGCGGGGGGGTACAATGAGCAGTTCTTC.

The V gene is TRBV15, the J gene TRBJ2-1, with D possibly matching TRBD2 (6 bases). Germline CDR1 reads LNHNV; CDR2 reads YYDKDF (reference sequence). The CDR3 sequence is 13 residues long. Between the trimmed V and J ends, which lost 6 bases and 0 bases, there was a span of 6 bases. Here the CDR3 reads CATRGGSYNEQFF. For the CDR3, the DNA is TGTGCCACCAGGGGGGGCTCCTACAATGAGCAGTTCTTC.

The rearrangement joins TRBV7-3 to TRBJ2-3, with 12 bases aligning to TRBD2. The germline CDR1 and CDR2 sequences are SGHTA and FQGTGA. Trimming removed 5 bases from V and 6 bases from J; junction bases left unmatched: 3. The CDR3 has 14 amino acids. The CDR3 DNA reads TGTGCCAGCAGCCCGGGGACTAGCGGGGATACGCAGTATTTT. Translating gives CASSPGTSGDTQYF.

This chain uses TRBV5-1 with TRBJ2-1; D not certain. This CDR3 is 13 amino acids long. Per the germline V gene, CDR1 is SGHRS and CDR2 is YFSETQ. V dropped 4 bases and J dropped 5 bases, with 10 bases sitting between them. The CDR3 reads CASSLTPNNEQFF. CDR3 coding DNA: TGCGCCAGCAGCCTGACTCCAAACAATGAGCAGTTCTTC.

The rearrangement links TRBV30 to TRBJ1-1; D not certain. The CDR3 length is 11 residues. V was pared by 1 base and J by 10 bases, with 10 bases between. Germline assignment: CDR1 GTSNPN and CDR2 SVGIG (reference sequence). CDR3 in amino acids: CAWSASVRAFF. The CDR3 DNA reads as TGTGCCTGGAGTGCCTCAGTTCGAGCTTTCTTT.

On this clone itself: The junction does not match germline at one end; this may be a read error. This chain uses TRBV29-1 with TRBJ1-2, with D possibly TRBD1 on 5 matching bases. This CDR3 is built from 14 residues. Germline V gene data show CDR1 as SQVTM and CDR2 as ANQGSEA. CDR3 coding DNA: TGCAGCGTTGTGTTTCCGGGACTTGCCCTGACACCCCACTTC. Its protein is CSVVFPGLALTPHF.

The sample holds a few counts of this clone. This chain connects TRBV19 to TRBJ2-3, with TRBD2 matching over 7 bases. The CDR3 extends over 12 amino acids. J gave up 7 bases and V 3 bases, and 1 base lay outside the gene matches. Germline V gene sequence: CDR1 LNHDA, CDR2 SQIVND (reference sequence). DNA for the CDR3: TGTGCCAGTAGTATCGGGAGGAATACGCAGTATTTT. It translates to CASSIGRNTQYF.

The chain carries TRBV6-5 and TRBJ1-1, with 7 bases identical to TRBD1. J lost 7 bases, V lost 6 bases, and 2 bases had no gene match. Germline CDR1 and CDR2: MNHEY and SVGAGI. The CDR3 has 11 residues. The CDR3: CASRRDSEAFF. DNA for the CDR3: TGTGCCAGCAGACGGGACAGTGAAGCTTTCTTT.

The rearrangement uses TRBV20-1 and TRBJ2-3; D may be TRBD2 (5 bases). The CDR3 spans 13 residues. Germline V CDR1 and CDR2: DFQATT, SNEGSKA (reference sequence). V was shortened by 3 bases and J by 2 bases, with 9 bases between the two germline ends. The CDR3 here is CSASHGDTDTQYF. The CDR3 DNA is TGCAGTGCTAGTCACGGGGACACAGATACGCAGTATTTT.

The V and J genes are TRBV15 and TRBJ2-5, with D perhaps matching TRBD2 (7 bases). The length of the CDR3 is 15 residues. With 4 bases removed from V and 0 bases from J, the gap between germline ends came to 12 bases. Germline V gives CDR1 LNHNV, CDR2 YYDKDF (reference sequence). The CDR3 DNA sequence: TGTGCCACCAGCACGGCGGGGGCGTACCAAGAGACCCAGTACTTC. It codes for CATSTAGAYQETQYF. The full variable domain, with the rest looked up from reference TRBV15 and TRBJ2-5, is DAMVIQNPRYQVTQFGKPVTLSCSQTLNHNVMYWYQQKSSQAPKLLFHYYDKDFNNEADTPDNFQSRRPNTSFCFLDIRSPGLGDTAMYLCATSTAGAYQETQYFGPGTRLLVL.

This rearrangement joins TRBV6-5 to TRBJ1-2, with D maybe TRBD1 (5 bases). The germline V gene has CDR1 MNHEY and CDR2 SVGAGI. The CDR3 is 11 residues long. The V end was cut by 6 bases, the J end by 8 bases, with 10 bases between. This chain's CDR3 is CASRGTGGYTF. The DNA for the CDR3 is TGTGCCAGCAGGGGGACCGGGGGCTACACCTTC.

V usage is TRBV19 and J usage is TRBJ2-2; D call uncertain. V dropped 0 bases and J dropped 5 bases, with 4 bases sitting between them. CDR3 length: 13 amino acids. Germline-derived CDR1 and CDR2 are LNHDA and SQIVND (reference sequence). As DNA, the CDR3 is TGTGCCAGTAGTATAGATCTAACCGGGGAGCTGTTTTTT. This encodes CASSIDLTGELFF.

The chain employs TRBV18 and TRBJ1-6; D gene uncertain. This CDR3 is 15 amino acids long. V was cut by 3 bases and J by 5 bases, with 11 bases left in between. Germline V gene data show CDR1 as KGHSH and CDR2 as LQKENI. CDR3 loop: CASSPLAEDNSPLHF. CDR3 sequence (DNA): TGTGCCAGCTCACCCCTGGCCGAGGATAATTCACCCCTCCACTTT.

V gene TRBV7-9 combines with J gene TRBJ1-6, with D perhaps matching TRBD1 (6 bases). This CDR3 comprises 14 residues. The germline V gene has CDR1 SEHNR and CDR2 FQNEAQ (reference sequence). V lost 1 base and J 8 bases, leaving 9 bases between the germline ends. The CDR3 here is CASSLVQGYSPLHF. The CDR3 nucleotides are TGTGCCAGCAGCTTAGTTCAGGGGTATTCACCCCTCCACTTT.

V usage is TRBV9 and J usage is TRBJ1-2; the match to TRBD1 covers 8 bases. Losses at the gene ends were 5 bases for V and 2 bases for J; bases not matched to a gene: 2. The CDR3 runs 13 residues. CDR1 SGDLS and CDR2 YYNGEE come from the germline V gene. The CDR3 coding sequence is TGTGCCAGCAGGAGGGACAGGAACTATGGCTACACCTTC. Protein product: CASRRDRNYGYTF.

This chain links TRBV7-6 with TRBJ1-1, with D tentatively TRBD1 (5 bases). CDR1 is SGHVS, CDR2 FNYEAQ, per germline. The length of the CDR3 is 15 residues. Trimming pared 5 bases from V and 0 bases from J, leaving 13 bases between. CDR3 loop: CASSPRGGVNTEAFF. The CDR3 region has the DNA TGTGCCAGCAGCCCTCGGGGGGGGGTGAACACTGAAGCTTTCTTT.

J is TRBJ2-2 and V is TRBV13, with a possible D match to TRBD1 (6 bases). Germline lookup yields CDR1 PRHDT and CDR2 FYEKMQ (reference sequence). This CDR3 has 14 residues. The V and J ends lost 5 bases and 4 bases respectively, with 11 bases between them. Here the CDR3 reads CASSPQGGTGELFF. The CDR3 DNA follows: TGTGCCAGCAGCCCACAGGGTGGCACCGGGGAGCTGTTTTTT.

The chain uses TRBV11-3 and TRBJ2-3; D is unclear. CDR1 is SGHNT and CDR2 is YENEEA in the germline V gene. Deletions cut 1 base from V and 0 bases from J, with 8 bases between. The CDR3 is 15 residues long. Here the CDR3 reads CASSLGPASTDTQYF. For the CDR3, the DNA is TGTGCCAGCAGCTTAGGGCCAGCAAGCACAGATACGCAGTATTTT.

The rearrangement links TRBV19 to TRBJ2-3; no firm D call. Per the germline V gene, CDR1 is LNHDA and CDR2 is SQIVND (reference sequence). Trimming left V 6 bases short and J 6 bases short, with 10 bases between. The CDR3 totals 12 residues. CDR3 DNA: TGTGCCAGTAGCCCGCCACGCGATACGCAGTATTTT. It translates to CASSPPRDTQYF.

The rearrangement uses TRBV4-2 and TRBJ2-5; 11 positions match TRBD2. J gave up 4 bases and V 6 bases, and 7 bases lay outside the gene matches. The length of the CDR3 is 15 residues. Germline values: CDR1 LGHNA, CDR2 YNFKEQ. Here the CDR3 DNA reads TGTGCCAGCAGAGGAACTAGCGGGGGAGCAGAGACCCAGTACTTC. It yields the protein CASRGTSGGAETQYF.

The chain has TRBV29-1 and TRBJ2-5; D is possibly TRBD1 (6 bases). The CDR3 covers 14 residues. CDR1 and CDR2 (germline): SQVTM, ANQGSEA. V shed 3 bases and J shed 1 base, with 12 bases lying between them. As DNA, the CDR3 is TGCAGCGTTGAGGGGGCTGCGAGCCAAGAGACCCAGTACTTC. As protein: CSVEGAASQETQYF.